The present entry profiles one TCR beta chain with its context. This record comes from a study of T cell clonotyping in hematopoietic cell transplantation. Germline V gene data show CDR1 as MNHNY and CDR2 as SVGAGI (reference sequence). This CDR3 comprises 10 residues. Libraries were prepared by immunoSEQ multiplex PCR; TCRdb keeps only in-frame clonotypes and omits some of them. The sample carries some 14,000 clones, 85% to 90% recorded once. The chain carries TRBV6-6 and TRBJ2-5; D is unresolved. The J call may be wrong; the DNA end is better matched by TRBJ2-7. The receptor was derived from a male patient between 50 and 60 years old who had an allogeneic stem cell transplant from an unrelated donor, so T cells may come from the graft donor. Some clones in this sample may be carry-over from other donors' samples. The sequencing used PBMCs, collected 100 days after allogeneic stem cell transplant. In DNA, the CDR3 is TGTGCCAGCAGGGATTACGAGCAGTACTTC. It encodes CASRDYEQYF.